The clone carrying this TCR beta chain was counted at least ten times. TCRdb reprocessed the RT-PCR reads via MiXCR and lists one record per CDR3 protein. The repertoire consists of about 700,000 distinct CDR3 sequences, with 13% to 15% occurring once and the leading ten covering roughly 3.9%. The CDR3 has 14 amino acids. Trimming cost V 6 bases and J 9 bases; bases outside gene matches: 12. The germline V gene encodes CDR1 DFQATT and CDR2 SNEGSKA (reference sequence). The V and J genes are TRBV20-1 and TRBJ2-1; TRBD2 matches at 9 bases. This receptor was taken from a female donor in good health, serving as a healthy control. Material for sequencing was memory CD4+ T cells from blood. The CDR3 region has the DNA TGCAGTGCGAACACCGGGACTAGCATCCCTGAGCAGTTCTTC. It codes for CSANTGTSIPEQFF.